The T cell receptor beta chain under discussion was sequenced for a study of shared clonotypes between healthy human individuals. Study results and limitations: The study found 4.5% to 6% of naive CD4 clonotypes shared across a handful of donors.

Sequencing was performed with immunoSEQ multiplex PCR; in TCRdb, only in-frame clones are kept and a portion is missing. The table lists over a million clones, roughly 96% of them singletons. Points on this clone: Its antigen is not identified.

The V gene lost 3 bases and the J gene lost 5 bases, with 10 bases spanning the gap. Per the germline V gene, CDR1 is SEHNR and CDR2 is FQNEAQ (reference sequence). This CDR3 is built from 13 residues. This sequence joins TRBV7-9 and TRBJ1-1, with D hard to call. The sequencing input was naive CD4+ T cells sorted from blood. Subset given: CD45RA+ positively selected. The clonotype originates from a man aged 25 to 45 in good health. The CDR3 protein is CASSFLRDTEAFF. Written as DNA, the CDR3 is TGTGCCAGCAGCTTTCTAAGGGATACTGAAGCTTTCTTT. Filled out from reference TRBV7-9 and TRBJ1-1, the complete variable domain reads DTGVSQNPRHKITKRGQNVTFRCDPISEHNRLYWYRQTLGQGPEFLTYFQNEAQLEKSRLLSDRFSAERPKGSFSTLEIQRTEQGDSAMYLCASSFLRDTEAFFGQGTRLTVV.